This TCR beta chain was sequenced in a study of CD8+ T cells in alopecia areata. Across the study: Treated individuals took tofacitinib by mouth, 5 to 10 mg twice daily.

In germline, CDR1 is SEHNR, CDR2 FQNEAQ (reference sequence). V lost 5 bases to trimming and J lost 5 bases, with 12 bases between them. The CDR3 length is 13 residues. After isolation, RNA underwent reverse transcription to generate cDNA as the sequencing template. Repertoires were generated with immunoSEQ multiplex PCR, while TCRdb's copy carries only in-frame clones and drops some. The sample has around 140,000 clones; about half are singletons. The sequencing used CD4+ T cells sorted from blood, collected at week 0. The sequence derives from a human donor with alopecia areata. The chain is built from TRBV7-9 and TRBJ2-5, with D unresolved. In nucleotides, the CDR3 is TGTGCCAGCAGCGTCGCGTCCCCGGAGACCCAGTACTTC. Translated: CASSVASPETQYF.